This T cell receptor (beta chain) is from a study of immune evolution from preneoplasia to lung adenocarcinoma. This CDR3 has 15 residues. The V and J ends lost 2 bases and 4 bases, in that order; junction bases with no gene match: 6. Germline lookup yields CDR1 SGDLS and CDR2 YYNGEE. The repertoire was sequenced with immunoSEQ multiplex PCR; TCRdb's copy has only in-frame clones and lacks some. This table holds more than 13,000 clones, 80% found once. Of note for this clone: The same CDR3 can be traced to other DNA sequences in this sample.

The sample taken for sequencing was FFPE minimally invasive lung adenocarcinoma tissue. The TCR comes from a person between 70 and 80 years old with lung adenocarcinoma. The genes are TRBV9 and TRBJ2-1; 7 nucleotides line up with TRBD1. The CDR3 reads CASSVRDRQYNEQFF. CDR3 in DNA: TGTGCCAGCAGCGTGAGGGACAGACAGTACAATGAGCAGTTCTTC.